Below, 6 T cell receptor beta chains from the same sample are listed, as sequenced in a study of metastatic and nonmetastatic thyroid tumors. TCRdb reanalyzed the PCR reads with MiXCR. The sample shows tens of thousands of clones, roughly 18% of them seen only once. No patient received treatment before thyroid surgery. Sequencing was performed on blood. The receptor set was obtained from a female donor with papillary thyroid cancer or a benign thyroid nodule (not recorded which). Some clones in this sample may be carry-over from other donors' samples.

This clone was seen at least ten times. A clone one base away is much larger, so this may be a read error. The same CDR3 arises from other DNA sequences in this sample as well. The rearrangement joins TRBV2 to TRBJ1-1; the D is unclear. The CDR3 loop spans 13 amino acids. Germline CDR1 SNHLY, CDR2 FYNNEI. The V end was cut by 4 bases, the J end by 8 bases, with 14 bases between. CDR3 sequence: CASSAGLKREAFF. CDR3 DNA sequence: TGTGCCAGCAGTGCCGGTCTAAAGCGCGAAGCTTTCTTT. Complete variable domain (other parts from reference TRBV2 and TRBJ1-1): EPEVTQTPSHQVTQMGQEVILRCVPISNHLYFYWYRQILGQKVEFLVSFYNNEISEKSEIFDDQFSVERPDGSNFTLKIRSTKLEDSAMYFCASSAGLKREAFFGQGTRLTVV.

Concerning this clone itself: Sequence at one end of the junction differs from germline and may be a read error. This same CDR3 is encoded by further DNA sequences in the sample. Here the CDR3 DNA reads TGTGCCAGCAGCTCTTCGACTAGTGGGAGATACAATGAGCAGTTCTTT. This codes for CASSSSTSGRYNEQFF. The V and J genes are TRBV13 and TRBJ2-1; D is perhaps TRBD2 (6 bases). This CDR3 has 16 amino acids. Germline CDR1 reads PRHDT; CDR2 reads FYEKMQ (reference sequence).

This clone was counted ten times or more. The gene calls are TRBV7-2 and TRBJ2-7; 12 nucleotides line up with TRBD2. Germline V gene data show CDR1 as SGHTA and CDR2 as FQGNSA. With V trimmed by 5 bases and J by 5 bases, 4 bases remained unmatched. This CDR3 is 14 amino acids long. CDR3 protein: CASSKLAGGDEQYF. The CDR3 DNA follows: TGTGCCAGCAGCAAACTAGCGGGAGGCGACGAGCAGTACTTC.

Ten or more counts support this clone. The DNA of the CDR3 is TGTGCCAGCAGTAATGGACAGCCAAATTCACCCCTCCACTTT. It codes for CASSNGQPNSPLHF. V gene TRBV6-1 combines with J gene TRBJ1-6, with D tentatively TRBD1 (6 bases). Germline V gene sequence: CDR1 MNHNS, CDR2 SASEGT. Trimming cost V 5 bases and J 7 bases, with 12 bases left between them. This CDR3 has 14 amino acids.

This clone was recorded many times. The gene calls are TRBV28 and TRBJ2-7; a weak D match, TRBD1 (6 bases). CDR3 length: 14 residues. V was trimmed by 8 bases and J by 0 bases, leaving 14 bases between them. Germline lookup yields CDR1 MDHEN and CDR2 SYDVKM. The CDR3 DNA reads TGTGCCAGCTGGGGGCCGGAGACCTCCTACGAGCAGTACTTC. Its protein is CASWGPETSYEQYF. Complete variable domain (other parts from reference TRBV28 and TRBJ2-7): DVKVTQSSRYLVKRTGEKVFLECVQDMDHENMFWYRQDPGLGLRLIYFSYDVKMKEKGDIPEGYSVSREKKERFSLILESASTNQTSMYLCASWGPETSYEQYFGPGTRLTVT.

In this sample, this clone turned up many times. The V call is TRBV3-1, the J call TRBJ2-2; D might be TRBD1 (5 bases). CDR1 is LGHDT and CDR2 is YNNKEL in the germline V gene (reference sequence). This CDR3 has 13 amino acids. V lost 10 bases and J lost 1, with 10 bases in between. CDR3 bases: TGTGCCATCAGAGGACAGAACACCGGGGAGCTGTTTTTT. Translated: CAIRGQNTGELFF.